This T cell receptor (beta chain) was sequenced in a study of cytomegalovirus exposure and HLA in healthy donors. PCR was performed using 60 Vbeta and 13 Jbeta primers. Only in-frame clones appear in the TCRdb table, and some are missing; sequencing was by immunoSEQ multiplex PCR. This table has 80,000 or so clones, approximately 71% appearing once. The J segment lost 7 bases and the V segment lost 2 bases, leaving 6 bases of the junction unmatched. Germline assignment: CDR1 LGHNA and CDR2 YNFKEQ. The CDR3 is 16 residues long. This receptor was obtained from a woman aged 40 to 50 in good health and CMV-seronegative. The chain links TRBV4-2 to TRBJ2-1, with TRBD2 identical over 12 bases. What was sequenced was PBMCs. The chain's CDR3 is CASSQRLAGVMNEQFF. The CDR3 region has the DNA TGTGCCAGCAGCCAACGACTAGCGGGGGTTATGAATGAGCAGTTCTTC.